The 27 T cell receptor beta chains below all came from one sample that was sequenced in a study of shared clonotypes between healthy human individuals. Profiling relied on immunoSEQ multiplex PCR, and the TCRdb table lists in-frame clones only, not all of them. The data contain 2 million or so clones, about 95% of them singletons. Only CD45RO-negative cells positively selected for CCR7 counted as naive CD8 cells, so terminally differentiated effector memory CD45RA+ cells were excluded. Sequencing used naive CD8+ T cells sorted from blood. These receptors originate from a man between 18 and 29 years old in good health.

There are a few counts of this clone. This chain links TRBV10-1 with TRBJ2-3; D gene unclear. This CDR3 region has 14 residues. Trimming left V 4 bases short and J 4 bases short, with 12 bases between. Germline V gene data show CDR1 as WNHNN and CDR2 as SYGVQD (reference sequence). As DNA, the CDR3 is TGCGCCAGCAGTGGGGGATCTGGGGCAGATACGCAGTATTTT. Its translation: CASSGGSGADTQYF.

V and J are TRBV11-2 and TRBJ2-3; TRBD1 agrees at 7 bases. CDR3 size: 18 residues. J was trimmed by 0 bases and V by 5 bases; bases with no gene match: 14. The germline V gene has CDR1 SGHAT and CDR2 FQNNGV. The DNA for the CDR3 is TGTGCCAGCAGCCTTCTCGACAGGACAGGAACTAGCACAGATACGCAGTATTTT. It is translated as CASSLLDRTGTSTDTQYF.

This chain connects TRBV5-6 to TRBJ1-4; no reliable D call. Trimming removed 4 bases at V and 5 bases at J, with 9 bases between. Germline values: CDR1 SGHDT, CDR2 YYEEEE. The CDR3 has 13 residues. The DNA of the CDR3 is TGTGCCAGCAGCATGAGTTTAAATGAAAAACTGTTTTTT. Its translation: CASSMSLNEKLFF. The entire variable domain, with the rest obtained from reference TRBV5-6 and TRBJ1-4, is as follows: DAGVTQSPTHLIKTRGQQVTLRCSPKSGHDTVSWYQQALGQGPQFIFQYYEEEERQRGNFPDRFSGHQFPNYSSELNVNALLLGDSALYLCASSMSLNEKLFFGSGTQLSVL.

V usage is TRBV15 and J usage is TRBJ2-7; TRBD1 might be the D (6 bases). V was pared by 3 bases and J by 3 bases, with 12 bases between. The CDR3 totals 14 residues. Germline CDR1 LNHNV, CDR2 YYDKDF (reference sequence). In DNA form, the CDR3 reads TGTGCCACCAGCAGGGCCGGACAGAGCTACGAGCAGTACTTC. Translation gives CATSRAGQSYEQYF.

As concerns this clone: The same CDR3 arises from other DNA sequences in this sample as well. The chain carries TRBV4-1 and TRBJ2-7, with D maybe TRBD1 (5 bases). The CDR3 sequence is 15 residues long. From germline, CDR1 is MGHRA and CDR2 YSYEKL. Trimming took off 3 bases at V and 0 bases at J, with 12 bases between the two ends. In DNA form, the CDR3 reads TGCGCCAGCAGCCAGGCCCAGGGAAGCTCCTACGAGCAGTACTTC. Amino acid sequence: CASSQAQGSSYEQYF.

The chain recombines TRBV4-3 with TRBJ1-1; D gene uncertain. The CDR3 is 14 residues long. V lost 0 bases and J lost 7, with 12 bases in between. From germline, CDR1 is LGHNA and CDR2 YSLEER. DNA for the CDR3: TGCGCCAGCAGCCAAGAATGGCAGGCTCTTGAAGCTTTCTTT. Encoded protein: CASSQEWQALEAFF.

V usage is TRBV11-2 and J usage is TRBJ2-3; D call uncertain. This CDR3 contains 15 residues. Germline lookup yields CDR1 SGHAT and CDR2 FQNNGV. V was cut by 5 bases and J by 6 bases, with 18 bases left in between. The CDR3 sequence: CASSPTGSGTDTQYF. CDR3 sequence (DNA): TGTGCCAGCAGCCCTACGGGTTCCGGAACGGATACGCAGTATTTT.

The chain employs TRBV7-6 and TRBJ2-2, with 12 bases lining up with TRBD1. Per germline, CDR1 SGHVS and CDR2 FNYEAQ. The length of the CDR3 is 16 residues. Trimming at V came to 5 bases and at J to 7 bases, leaving 8 bases not matched to a gene. In DNA form, the CDR3 reads TGTGCCAGCAGCGCCCGGGACAGGGGGCGCGGCGGGGAGCTGTTTTTT. Translation gives CASSARDRGRGGELFF.

The chain uses TRBV13 and TRBJ2-7, with 9 bases identical to TRBD1. V lost 2 bases and J lost 4; bases outside the gene matches: 9. This CDR3 contains 16 residues. The germline V gene encodes CDR1 PRHDT and CDR2 FYEKMQ (reference sequence). This CDR3 reads CASSLKTTGGWYEQYF. CDR3 coding DNA: TGTGCCAGCAGCTTAAAAACCACAGGGGGCTGGTACGAGCAGTACTTC.

V usage is TRBV19 and J usage is TRBJ2-1, with TRBD2 as a possible D gene (5 bases). Per the germline V gene, CDR1 is LNHDA and CDR2 is SQIVND (reference sequence). Trimming cost V 5 bases and J 1 base, with 9 bases left between them. CDR3 length equals 14 residues. In DNA, the CDR3 is TGTGCCAGTAGTCAGTCGGGGTCCTACAATGAGCAGTTCTTC. It translates to CASSQSGSYNEQFF.

This sequence joins TRBV5-1 and TRBJ2-2, with TRBD1 as a possible D gene (5 bases). Germline V gene sequence: CDR1 SGHRS, CDR2 YFSETQ. The CDR3 runs to 14 residues. Trimming shortened V by 3 bases and J by 5 bases, and 11 bases separated the two germline ends. DNA of the CDR3: TGCGCCAGCAGCTACGCAGGGTCGACCGGGGAGCTGTTTTTT. Translated: CASSYAGSTGELFF.

This clone was seen a single time. The CDR3 DNA reads TGTGCCAGCAGTGAAGTCGGGTGGACGGAAGAGACCCAGTACTTC. Translated, it gives CASSEVGWTEETQYF. This chain links TRBV2 with TRBJ2-5; D remains unclear. The CDR3 runs to 15 residues. Per the germline V gene, CDR1 is SNHLY and CDR2 is FYNNEI. The germline V and J ends were trimmed by 1 base and 3 bases, with 12 bases remaining between them.

This clone was picked up one time. V is TRBV2 and J is TRBJ2-7; 8 nucleotides match TRBD2. V was pared by 5 bases and J by 0 bases, with 6 bases of the junction left unmatched. There are 15 residues in the CDR3. Germline V gene lookup returns CDR1 SNHLY and CDR2 FYNNEI. CDR3 DNA sequence: TGTGCCAGCAGTTCGGATAGCGGGGACTCCTACGAGCAGTACTTC. It translates to CASSSDSGDSYEQYF.

Concerning this clone itself: The same CDR3 also results from other DNA sequences found in this sample. The chain has TRBV28 and TRBJ2-2, with 9 bases lining up with TRBD1. The V segment lost 4 bases and the J segment 3 bases; nucleotides outside the gene matches: 0. Germline CDR1 reads MDHEN; CDR2 reads SYDVKM. This CDR3 comprises 14 residues. CDR3 in amino acids: CASSWTGDTGELFF. The CDR3, as DNA: TGTGCCAGCAGTTGGACAGGGGACACCGGGGAGCTGTTTTTT.

The chain employs TRBV7-9 and TRBJ2-1; D is ambiguous. V lost 0 bases to trimming and J lost 10 bases, with 7 bases between them. CDR3 size: 12 residues. Per the germline V gene, CDR1 is SEHNR and CDR2 is FQNEAQ (reference sequence). As DNA, the CDR3 is TGTGCCAGCAGCTTAGCTGTTGAAGAGCAGTTCTTC. It translates to CASSLAVEEQFF.

This clone was counted once. As DNA, the CDR3 is TGCAGCGTTAGCTGGGGGCAGGGGAGCGACGAGCAGTACTTC. Its protein is CSVSWGQGSDEQYF. This chain connects TRBV29-1 to TRBJ2-5; a possible D gene is TRBD1 (6 bases). The J call could be wrong; TRBJ2-7 is a better fit for the DNA end. Germline V gene data show CDR1 as SQVTM and CDR2 as ANQGSEA. The CDR3 loop spans 14 amino acids.

V gene TRBV28 combines with J gene TRBJ2-5, with D possibly matching TRBD2 (6 bases). Germline V CDR1 and CDR2: MDHEN, SYDVKM. The CDR3 contains 13 residues. V was pared by 3 bases and J by 7 bases, with 12 bases between. Written as DNA, the CDR3 is TGTGCCAGCAGTTTTGGCGGGGTATGGACCCAGTACTTC. It translates to CASSFGGVWTQYF.

This chain uses TRBV27 with TRBJ2-7, with 7 nucleotides matching TRBD2. Trimming took 2 bases from V and 2 from J; bases not matched to a gene: 3. From germline, CDR1 is MNHEY and CDR2 SMNVEV (reference sequence). This CDR3 region has 14 residues. Here the CDR3 reads CASSLRGDAYEQYF. DNA of the CDR3: TGTGCCAGCAGTTTACGGGGGGACGCCTACGAGCAGTACTTC.

The J gene is TRBJ2-3, the V gene TRBV10-3, with 12 bases lining up with TRBD2. J gave up 0 bases and V 6 bases, and 7 bases lay outside the gene matches. This CDR3 comprises 17 residues. Germline CDR1 and CDR2: ENHRY and SYGVKD. CDR3 amino acids: CAIRSLGLAGSTDTQYF. In DNA, the CDR3 is TGTGCCATCAGGAGTTTAGGACTAGCGGGGAGCACAGATACGCAGTATTTT.

The chain recombines TRBV5-4 with TRBJ1-1; a possible D gene is TRBD1 (5 bases). CDR1 and CDR2 (germline): SGHNT, YYREEE (reference sequence). The CDR3 loop spans 11 amino acids. V lost 4 bases to trimming and J lost 6 bases, with 7 bases between them. The CDR3 is CASSRGPEAFF. In DNA form, the CDR3 reads TGTGCCAGCAGCAGGGGACCTGAAGCTTTCTTT.

The V call is TRBV4-2, the J call TRBJ1-2, with D perhaps matching TRBD1 (5 bases). The CDR3 consists of 16 residues. Germline V gene sequence: CDR1 LGHNA, CDR2 YNFKEQ. V was shortened by 0 bases and J by 7 bases, with 18 bases between the two germline ends. CDR3 sequence reads: CASSQEPPGQTAGYTF. CDR3 nucleotide sequence: TGTGCCAGCAGCCAAGAACCACCGGGGCAGACGGCTGGCTACACCTTC.

This clone was detected only once. The chain is built from TRBV4-1 and TRBJ2-1; D is undetermined. From germline, CDR1 is MGHRA and CDR2 YSYEKL. The CDR3 is 16 amino acids. The V and J ends lost 0 bases and 10 bases respectively, with 19 bases between them. CDR3 nucleotides: TGCGCCAGCAGCCAAGATACCGAAACAATCTCAAGAGAGCAGTTCTTC. This sequence encodes CASSQDTETISREQFF.

The V call is TRBV27, the J call TRBJ1-1; the match to TRBD1 covers 9 bases. This CDR3 is built from 14 residues. From germline, CDR1 is MNHEY and CDR2 SMNVEV (reference sequence). J gave up 3 bases and V 4 bases, and 3 bases lay outside the gene matches. CDR3 in amino acids: CASSSQGADTEAFF. CDR3 in DNA: TGTGCCAGCAGTTCACAGGGGGCTGACACTGAAGCTTTCTTT.

The chain is built from TRBV15 and TRBJ2-7, with D perhaps TRBD2 (6 bases). The CDR3 is 14 residues long. Trimming shortened V by 4 bases and J by 4 bases, and 14 bases separated the two germline ends. CDR1 is LNHNV, CDR2 YYDKDF, per germline (reference sequence). CDR3 nucleotide sequence: TGTGCCACCAGCACCCGGGACTTCGCTTACGAGCAGTACTTC. Translated, it gives CATSTRDFAYEQYF.

The chain combines TRBV25-1 with TRBJ1-5; 9 bases are a match to TRBD1. With V trimmed by 2 bases and J by 4 bases, 3 bases remained unmatched. CDR1 and CDR2 (germline): MGHDK, SYGVNS. The CDR3 contains 15 residues. The CDR3 sequence: CASSEEGQGNQPQHF. The CDR3 coding sequence is TGTGCCAGCAGTGAAGAGGGACAGGGAAATCAGCCCCAGCATTTT. Looking up the rest from reference TRBV25-1 and TRBJ1-5 gives the full variable domain: EADIYQTPRYLVIGTGKKITLECSQTMGHDKMYWYQQDPGMELHLIHYSYGVNSTEKGDLSSESTVSRIRTEHFPLTLESARPSHTSQYLCASSEEGQGNQPQHFGDGTRLSIL.

The rearrangement uses TRBV11-2 and TRBJ1-1; D is ambiguous. The CDR3 has 14 residues. Trimming shortened V by 7 bases and J by 5 bases, and 17 bases separated the two germline ends. Germline V CDR1 and CDR2: SGHAT, FQNNGV. CDR3 sequence reads: CASTLKDGRTEAFF. CDR3 sequence (DNA): TGTGCCAGCACCCTCAAAGACGGGAGAACTGAAGCTTTCTTT.

About this clone: Other DNA sequences from this sample encode an identical CDR3 as well. This rearrangement joins TRBV4-1 to TRBJ1-1; D is uncertain. This CDR3 comprises 15 residues. Germline V gene data show CDR1 as MGHRA and CDR2 as YSYEKL. The ends were cut back, 0 bases at V and 3 bases at J, with 11 bases in the middle. CDR3 amino acids: CASSQDGGGYTEAFF. CDR3 nucleotide sequence: TGCGCCAGCAGCCAAGACGGTGGCGGATACACTGAAGCTTTCTTT.